This T cell receptor (beta chain) was captured in a study of blood T cell repertoires in COVID-19. Study details: Specimens from acute and convalescent COVID-19 originated in the United States, Italy and Spain. The cDNA or gDNA used as material had been derived from T cells, B-cell-depleted T cells, or PBMCs.

Original processing notes: Amplified reference gene primers provided the basis for estimating nucleated cell counts. Profiling relied on immunoSEQ multiplex PCR, and the TCRdb table lists in-frame clones only, not all of them. V and J calls and clone size come straight from that table; D and trimming were deduced from the DNA. This table has over 110,000 clones, approximately 88% appearing once. The sequenced sample was peripheral blood. This clonotype was sampled from a woman in her 50s with acute or convalescent COVID-19.

This CDR3 is CASSQVGNTEAFF. The CDR3 region has the DNA TGTGCCAGCAGCCAAGTCGGGAACACTGAAGCTTTCTTT. The chain recombines TRBV3-1 (or the pseudogene TRBV3-2) with TRBJ1-1, with unresolved D. Trimming shortened V by 1 base and J by 1 base, and 4 bases separated the two germline ends. From germline, CDR1 is LGHDT and CDR2 YNNKEL (reference sequence). The CDR3 consists of 13 residues.